This T cell receptor (beta chain) was captured in a study of cytomegalovirus exposure and HLA in healthy donors. General study findings and limits: Across all donors, roughly uniform sequencing depth was an assumption of the presence/absence analyses.

Remarks on this clone: Its antigen is as yet unknown.

CDR1 and CDR2 from the germline V gene are KGHSH and LQKENI. The length of the CDR3 is 15 residues. Trimming stripped 5 bases from V and 4 bases from J, with 14 bases between. The PCR used 60 Vbeta and 13 Jbeta primers. TCRdb's table, derived via immunoSEQ multiplex PCR, lists solely in-frame clones and lacks some. The table lists about 160,000 clones. This chain links TRBV18 with TRBJ2-2, with D tentatively TRBD1 (5 bases). The source material was PBMCs. The TCR comes from a woman aged 45-65 years in good health and CMV-seronegative. Here the CDR3 reads CASSSGHLPTGELFF. The CDR3 DNA reads as TGTGCCAGCTCATCAGGACACTTACCCACCGGGGAGCTGTTTTTT. The full variable domain, with the rest looked up from reference TRBV18 and TRBJ2-2, is NAGVMQNPRHLVRRRGQEARLRCSPMKGHSHVYWYRQLPEEGLKFMVYLQKENIIDESGMPKERFSAEFPKEGPSILRIQQVVRGDSAAYFCASSSGHLPTGELFFGEGSRLTVL.